This paragraph reports one TCR beta chain. The antigen is not known. The data originate from a study of T cell repertoires in cytomegalovirus infection. Across the study: Matching HLA type, along with CMV infection, was indicated by public TCR beta signatures. Whole-study results and caveats: Dominating the ex vivo response were HLA-C-restricted CMV-specific TCR beta clonotypes. Cumulative public TCR beta family frequency identified carriers of CMV plus the relevant HLA.

This CDR3 has 15 amino acids. Germline lookup yields CDR1 SGHTA and CDR2 FQGNSA. The ends lost 2 bases at V and 7 bases at J; junction bases unmatched: 7. From the reads, TCRdb called clonotypes with MiXCR, one entry per CDR3 protein. In the table there are fewer than 200,000 distinct CDR3 sequences, roughly 19% of which are singletons. The specimen was PBMCs. The clonotype was recovered from a human donor in good health (CMV status not recorded). Some clones in this sample may be carry-over from other donors' samples. The chain carries TRBV7-2 and TRBJ1-5; the match to TRBD1 covers 8 bases. CDR3 region: CASSLNGQGRQPQHF. In DNA form, the CDR3 reads TGTGCCAGCAGCTTAAACGGACAGGGCCGGCAGCCCCAGCATTTT. The complete variable domain, with remaining parts taken from reference TRBV7-2 and TRBJ1-5, reads GAGVSQSPSNKVTEKGKDVELRCDPISGHTALYWYRQSLGQGLEFLIYFQGNSAPDKSGLPSDRFSAERTGGSVSTLTIQRTQQEDSAVYLCASSLNGQGRQPQHFGDGTRLSIL.